The 13 T cell receptor beta chains reported below all come from one sample, sequenced in a study of memory CD4+ T cells and cytomegalovirus serostatus. Method: immunoSEQ multiplex PCR; TCRdb's copy keeps in-frame clones and lacks some. The table includes about 50,000 clones, 82% detected once. Single viable CD3+CD4+CD8-CD45RO+ cells were sorted as the memory CD4+ T cells. Sequencing was performed on memory CD4+ T cells from blood. The receptors originated from an adult in good health and CMV-seronegative.

The V and J genes are TRBV13 and TRBJ2-7, with 8 bases identical to TRBD1. Germline CDR1 is PRHDT and CDR2 is FYEKMQ (reference sequence). The CDR3 is made up of 15 amino acids. The V and J ends lost 5 bases and 6 bases, in that order; junction bases with no gene match: 12. As DNA, the CDR3 is TGTGCCAGCAGCGCAACCGGGACAGGTTACCCCGAGCAGTACTTC. It encodes CASSATGTGYPEQYF.

The rearrangement uses TRBV29-1 and TRBJ2-7; 8 bases map to TRBD2. Germline V gene lookup returns CDR1 SQVTM and CDR2 ANQGSEA. The trim removed 4 bases at V and 2 bases at J, leaving 7 bases unmatched. The CDR3 is 14 amino acids. The CDR3 sequence is CSVVPGGGTYEQYF. The CDR3 DNA reads as TGCAGCGTTGTGCCGGGGGGGGGCACCTACGAGCAGTACTTC.

CDR3 nucleotide sequence: TGTGCCAGCAGCCCAACTAACACTGAAGCTTTCTTT. Translating gives CASSPTNTEAFF. The chain links TRBV16 to TRBJ1-1, with unresolved D. There are 12 residues in the CDR3. Germline V gene sequence: CDR1 KGHSY, CDR2 FQNENV. The V gene lost 4 bases and the J gene lost 2 bases, with 5 bases spanning the gap.

The chain employs TRBV27 and TRBJ1-6; tentatively, D is TRBD1 (5 bases). The CDR3 length is 14 residues. From germline, CDR1 is MNHEY and CDR2 SMNVEV (reference sequence). Trimming cost V 3 bases and J 8 bases, with 11 bases left between them. CDR3 sequence: CASSLGRWDSPLHF. In DNA, the CDR3 is TGTGCCAGCAGTTTGGGGCGGTGGGATTCACCCCTCCACTTT.

J is TRBJ2-5 and V is TRBV2; TRBD1 aligns across 9 bases. The V and J ends lost 6 bases and 6 bases, in that order; junction bases with no gene match: 8. CDR3 length equals 14 residues. Germline values: CDR1 SNHLY, CDR2 FYNNEI. CDR3 DNA sequence: TGTGCCAGCAGCCAGGACAGGGGTGGAAAGACCCAGTACTTC. Amino acid sequence: CASSQDRGGKTQYF.

The chain joins TRBV28 to TRBJ2-1; D gene uncertain. The CDR3 has 14 residues. The germline CDR1 and CDR2 sequences are MDHEN and SYDVKM. Trimming pared 3 bases from V and 1 base from J, leaving 7 bases between. CDR3 DNA sequence: TGTGCCAGCAGTTTTGTCACTTCCTACAATGAGCAGTTCTTC. Translation gives CASSFVTSYNEQFF.

Points on this clone: Other DNA sequences of this sample code for an identical CDR3. The CDR3 nucleotides read TGTGCCAGCAGCTTGGGACTTTCAAATGAGCAGTTCTTC. Its translation is CASSLGLSNEQFF. The chain joins TRBV11-2 to TRBJ2-1; TRBD2 is a possible D gene (6 bases). Per germline, CDR1 SGHAT and CDR2 FQNNGV. The CDR3 runs to 13 residues. The V and J ends lost 3 bases and 7 bases respectively, with 10 bases between them.

The rearrangement uses TRBV28 and TRBJ2-2; TRBD2 aligns across 7 bases. V shed 6 bases and J 6 bases; nucleotides not matched to a gene: 13. CDR3 length: 16 amino acids. Germline CDR1 is MDHEN and CDR2 is SYDVKM. This chain's CDR3 is CASRPSGGRGAGELFF. The CDR3 DNA is TGTGCCAGCAGACCCTCAGGCGGACGGGGGGCCGGGGAGCTGTTTTTT.

The chain employs TRBV5-1 and TRBJ2-3, with 9 bases identical to TRBD2. V was pared by 0 bases and J by 3 bases, with 5 bases of the junction left unmatched. CDR1 is SGHRS and CDR2 is YFSETQ in the germline V gene. The CDR3 has 16 amino acids. DNA for the CDR3: TGCGCCAGCAGCTTGGATCGGGCGGGGGGGACAGATACGCAGTATTTT. Protein product: CASSLDRAGGTDTQYF.

This chain links TRBV29-1 with TRBJ1-1, with a weak D call TRBD1 (6 bases). The germline V gene encodes CDR1 SQVTM and CDR2 ANQGSEA. Trimming removed 8 bases at V and 1 base at J, with 17 bases between. CDR3 length equals 14 residues. CDR3 residues: CSSGGGLRNTEAFF. The CDR3 DNA reads as TGCAGCTCGGGAGGGGGGCTGAGGAACACTGAAGCTTTCTTT. Looking up the rest from reference TRBV29-1 and TRBJ1-1 gives the full variable domain: SAVISQKPSRDICQRGTSLTIQCQVDSQVTMMFWYRQQPGQSLTLIATANQGSEATYESGFVIDKFPISRPNLTFSTLTVSNMSPEDSSIYLCSSGGGLRNTEAFFGQGTRLTVV.

This chain joins TRBV6-1 and TRBJ2-3; TRBD1 agrees at 7 bases. Germline CDR1 MNHNS, CDR2 SASEGT. With V trimmed by 5 bases and J by 6 bases, 5 bases remained unmatched. CDR3 length equals 13 residues. CDR3 nucleotide sequence: TGTGCCAGCAGTCAGTACAGGGGCGATACGCAGTATTTT. It is translated as CASSQYRGDTQYF.

This clone was recorded a few times. J is TRBJ1-2 and V is TRBV5-5, with 9 bases matching TRBD1. Unmatched junction bases numbered 5, after V lost 0 bases and J lost 2 bases. Germline lookup yields CDR1 SGHKS and CDR2 YYEKEE (reference sequence). This CDR3 contains 16 residues. CDR3 nucleotide sequence: TGTGCCAGCAGCTTGGGGGACAGGGTAGTAAACTATGGCTACACCTTC. Translated: CASSLGDRVVNYGYTF.

This rearrangement joins TRBV19 to TRBJ1-4; TRBD1 is a possible D gene (5 bases). The CDR3 is 15 amino acids. Germline-derived CDR1 and CDR2 are LNHDA and SQIVND (reference sequence). Trimming cost V 5 bases and J 3 bases, with 13 bases left between them. For the CDR3, the DNA is TGTGCCAGTAGTCCGGGGACGGCAGCTAATGAAAAACTGTTTTTT. Its protein product is CASSPGTAANEKLFF.